This TCR beta chain was identified during a study of control samples from healthy donors and cancer patients. This CDR3 is 15 amino acids long. Between the trimmed V and J ends, which lost 3 bases and 6 bases, there was a span of 16 bases. Germline CDR1 is KGHSH and CDR2 is LQKENI. Data came from immunoSEQ multiplex PCR; TCRdb stores just in-frame clones and leaves some out. The repertoire holds around 110,000 clones, with approximately 90% as singletons. J is TRBJ2-3 and V is TRBV18; D is possibly TRBD2 (6 bases). The sequence derives from a woman between 50 and 59 years old with colorectal cancer. Sequenced material: PBMCs. CDR3 amino acids: CASSPGRGSHDTQYF. In nucleotides, the CDR3 is TGTGCCAGCTCACCTGGGCGGGGTTCACATGATACGCAGTATTTT.